This T cell receptor beta chain was sequenced for a study of T-cell memory formation after mild COVID-19. This CDR3 region has 14 residues. Germline CDR1 SEHNR, CDR2 FQNEAQ (reference sequence). Trimming removed 5 bases from V and 2 bases from J, with 13 bases in between. TCRdb reprocessed the 5' RACE reads with MiXCR, giving one entry per CDR3 protein. The sample has roughly 620,000 distinct CDR3 sequences, roughly 18% seen once. The gene calls are TRBV7-9 and TRBJ2-7; D not resolved. This clonotype originated in an adult woman who had mild COVID-19 (a few samples of this study predate the infection). Cell type and time point are not known. The specimen sequenced was PBMCs or a T cell subset sorted from them (not recorded which). In nucleotides, the CDR3 is TGTGCCAGCAGCCCCGTCCTAGTTGCCTACGAGCAGTACTTC. It yields the protein CASSPVLVAYEQYF.